These 24 T cell receptor beta chains share one sample of origin, sequenced in a study of response to subunit inactivated influenza vaccine. Via MiXCR, TCRdb re-called the RT-PCR reads, giving one row per CDR3 protein. The data show about 830,000 distinct CDR3 sequences, roughly 18% seen once. The sequencing used PBMCs from blood, collected 4 to 6 days after vaccination. These receptors all stem from a man aged 45-65 years who received an inactivated influenza vaccine.

This clonotype was recorded a few times. J is TRBJ2-7 and V is TRBV2; D is ambiguous. Trimming pared 2 bases from V and 2 bases from J, leaving 13 bases between. From germline, CDR1 is SNHLY and CDR2 FYNNEI. The CDR3 totals 15 residues. The CDR3 here is CASSENERGPYEQYF. CDR3 DNA: TGTGCCAGCAGTGAAAACGAAAGAGGTCCCTACGAGCAGTACTTC.

In this sample, this clonotype turned up a few times. The chain recombines TRBV20-1 with TRBJ2-3; perhaps TRBD2 as D (6 bases). CDR1 is DFQATT, CDR2 SNEGSKA, per germline (reference sequence). The CDR3 covers 15 residues. The V and J ends lost 0 bases and 6 bases respectively, with 16 bases between them. In DNA form, the CDR3 reads TGCAGTGCTAGAGAGGCGGGGAACCGTTACGATACGCAGTATTTT. Amino acids: CSAREAGNRYDTQYF.

The rearrangement uses TRBV2 and TRBJ2-5, with no clear D. The CDR3 covers 11 residues. Germline V gives CDR1 SNHLY, CDR2 FYNNEI. V was clipped by 8 bases and J by 5 bases, with 9 bases between them. The CDR3 bases are TGTGCCAGCCACCTTAGGGAGACCCAGTACTTC. This translates into CASHLRETQYF.

This clonotype occurred once. V usage is TRBV6-2 or TRBV6-3 and J usage is TRBJ2-7, with 11 bases fitting TRBD2. Trimming cost V 7 bases and J 1 base; bases outside gene matches: 3. The germline CDR1 and CDR2 sequences are MNHEY and SVGEGT. The CDR3 is 14 residues long. CDR3 sequence: CASTRLAGSYEQYF. CDR3 nucleotide sequence: TGTGCCAGCACTCGACTAGCGGGGTCCTACGAGCAGTACTTC.

V usage is TRBV9 and J usage is TRBJ1-2; D is perhaps TRBD1 (6 bases). In germline, CDR1 is SGDLS, CDR2 YYNGEE. V lost 4 bases to trimming and J lost 7 bases, with 17 bases between them. CDR3 length equals 14 residues. The CDR3 nucleotides read TGTGCCAGCAGCCAACAGGGTACGGTCTCTGGCTACACCTTC. Protein product: CASSQQGTVSGYTF.

The V and J genes are TRBV7-2 and TRBJ2-7; TRBD2 is a possible D gene (5 bases). With 5 bases removed from V and 3 bases from J, the gap between germline ends came to 14 bases. Germline assignment: CDR1 SGHTA and CDR2 FQGNSA. This CDR3 is 14 amino acids long. CDR3 loop: CASSEAASGYEQYF. CDR3 coding DNA: TGTGCCAGCAGCGAAGCGGCGTCAGGCTACGAGCAGTACTTC. The full variable domain, with the rest looked up from reference TRBV7-2 and TRBJ2-7, is GAGVSQSPSNKVTEKGKDVELRCDPISGHTALYWYRQSLGQGLEFLIYFQGNSAPDKSGLPSDRFSAERTGGSVSTLTIQRTQQEDSAVYLCASSEAASGYEQYFGPGTRLTVT.

This clonotype has only a few counts. This chain connects TRBV6-5 to TRBJ2-1; 8 positions agree with TRBD1. The CDR3 consists of 16 residues. The trim removed 2 bases at V and 6 bases at J, leaving 9 bases unmatched. Germline V gene sequence: CDR1 MNHEY, CDR2 SVGAGI. The CDR3 protein is CASSYVPGQVSNEQFF. In nucleotides, the CDR3 is TGTGCCAGCAGTTACGTCCCGGGACAGGTGAGCAATGAGCAGTTCTTC.

This clonotype was counted at least ten times. The chain recombines TRBV10-3 with TRBJ2-7; D call uncertain. The CDR3 totals 12 residues. Trimming stripped 0 bases from V and 5 bases from J, with 5 bases between. Germline V gene lookup returns CDR1 ENHRY and CDR2 SYGVKD. CDR3 loop: CAISESPHEQYF. The CDR3 DNA follows: TGTGCCATCAGTGAGTCTCCCCACGAGCAGTACTTC.

V usage is TRBV6-2 or TRBV6-3 and J usage is TRBJ2-1; D is perhaps TRBD2 (6 bases). V lost 5 bases and J lost 10, with 12 bases in between. This CDR3 is 12 amino acids long. CDR1 is MNHEY, CDR2 SVGEGT, per germline. CDR3 in amino acids: CASSLAPQEQFF. The CDR3 nucleotides read TGTGCCAGCAGTCTAGCGCCACAAGAGCAGTTCTTC.

This clonotype was observed a few times. The chain links TRBV4-3 to TRBJ1-6; the D gene is possibly TRBD1 (6 bases). In germline, CDR1 is LGHNA, CDR2 YSLEER. V lost 0 bases and J 7 bases, leaving 10 bases between the germline ends. CDR3 length: 15 residues. The CDR3 here is CASSQDPGENSPLHF. DNA of the CDR3: TGCGCCAGCAGCCAAGATCCAGGGGAAAATTCACCCCTCCACTTT.

This clonotype has at least ten counts. This chain joins TRBV12-3 or TRBV12-4 and TRBJ2-4, with a possible D match to TRBD1 (5 bases). V lost 6 bases and J lost 9, with 15 bases in between. The length of the CDR3 is 13 residues. CDR3 protein: CASSQTAQGIQYF. The DNA for the CDR3 is TGTGCCAGCAGCCAGACAGCCCAGGGCATTCAGTACTTC.

The CDR3 is CRPQRGNYGYTF. CDR3 DNA sequence: TGCAGGCCCCAACGGGGGAACTATGGCTACACCTTC. The chain couples TRBV20-1 to TRBJ1-2; D possibly corresponds to TRBD1 (5 bases). The CDR3 consists of 12 residues. Germline CDR1 is DFQATT and CDR2 is SNEGSKA (reference sequence).

This clonotype occurred a few times. The gene calls are TRBV11-2 and TRBJ2-1, with D uncertain. The CDR3 covers 14 residues. Germline V gene sequence: CDR1 SGHAT, CDR2 FQNNGV. V gave up 1 base and J gave up 4 bases, with 8 bases separating them. DNA of the CDR3: TGTGCCAGCAGCTTAGGGCCCGGGTACAATGAGCAGTTCTTC. Its translation is CASSLGPGYNEQFF.

There are a few counts of this clonotype. The V and J genes are TRBV5-1 and TRBJ2-2; D may be TRBD1 or TRBD2 (5 bases each). Germline CDR1 SGHRS, CDR2 YFSETQ. The CDR3 covers 16 residues. V lost 4 bases and J 7 bases, leaving 20 bases between the germline ends. This chain's CDR3 is CASSGRTDPGSGELFF. The CDR3, as DNA: TGCGCCAGCAGCGGACGGACGGACCCAGGGAGCGGGGAGCTGTTTTTT. Looking up the rest from reference TRBV5-1 and TRBJ2-2 gives the full variable domain: KAGVTQTPRYLIKTRGQQVTLSCSPISGHRSVSWYQQTPGQGLQFLFEYFSETQRNKGNFPGRFSGRQFSNSRSEMNVSTLELGDSALYLCASSGRTDPGSGELFFGEGSRLTVL.

This clonotype was seen a few times. V usage is TRBV11-1 and J usage is TRBJ2-7; 7 positions match TRBD1. Germline values: CDR1 SGHAT, CDR2 FQDESV (reference sequence). V dropped 5 bases and J dropped 2; count of bases not matched to a gene: 18. The CDR3 sequence is 18 residues long. Here the CDR3 reads CASSTTMHSGTDTYEQYF. CDR3 nucleotide sequence: TGTGCCAGCAGCACAACGATGCACTCCGGGACAGATACCTACGAGCAGTACTTC. Full variable domain (rest looked up from reference TRBV11-1 and TRBJ2-7): EAEVAQSPRYKITEKSQAVAFWCDPISGHATLYWYRQILGQGPELLVQFQDESVVDDSQLPKDRFSAERLKGVDSTLKIQPAELGDSAMYLCASSTTMHSGTDTYEQYFGPGTRLTVT.

This clonotype was observed at least ten times. V and J are TRBV29-1 and TRBJ2-7, with 11 nucleotides matching TRBD2. Trimming took 1 base from V and 5 from J; bases not matched to a gene: 4. The CDR3 contains 14 residues. Germline V gene lookup returns CDR1 SQVTM and CDR2 ANQGSEA. The CDR3, as DNA: TGCAGCGTTGAAGGGTTAGCGGGAGGGAACGAGCAGTACTTC. It is translated as CSVEGLAGGNEQYF.

The chain recombines TRBV11-2 with TRBJ2-7, with no clear D. Trimming cost V 5 bases and J 3 bases, with 20 bases left between them. Germline V CDR1 and CDR2: SGHAT, FQNNGV. CDR3 length: 16 residues. CDR3 in DNA: TGTGCCAGCAGCCCGCGCGGTAGCTTCATAGGCTACGAGCAGTACTTC. Translation gives CASSPRGSFIGYEQYF.

The chain is built from TRBV2 and TRBJ2-7, with D unclear. CDR1 is SNHLY, CDR2 FYNNEI, per germline. The CDR3 is 9 residues long. V was pared by 5 bases and J by 6 bases, with 2 bases between. CDR3 nucleotide sequence: TGTGCCAGCAGTTCCGAGCAGTACTTC. This translates into CASSSEQYF.

This clonotype showed up just a few times. This sequence joins TRBV20-1 and TRBJ2-3; 10 bases are a match to TRBD2. Germline-derived CDR1 and CDR2 are DFQATT and SNEGSKA (reference sequence). The CDR3 runs 15 residues. J lost 6 bases, V lost 6 bases, and 12 bases had no gene match. CDR3 sequence: CSAVSGLAIADTQYF. In nucleotides, the CDR3 is TGCAGTGCCGTATCGGGACTAGCGATAGCGGATACGCAGTATTTT.

The chain is built from TRBV12-3 or TRBV12-4 and TRBJ2-2; 15 nucleotides line up with TRBD2. The length of the CDR3 is 16 residues. The V gene end was trimmed by 3 bases and the J gene end by 6 bases; junction bases not matched to a gene: 2. CDR3 sequence: CASSFGTSGRSGELFF. In DNA, the CDR3 is TGTGCCAGCAGTTTTGGGACTAGCGGGAGGTCCGGGGAGCTGTTTTTT.

The chain recombines TRBV20-1 with TRBJ2-7, with 13 bases identical to TRBD2. Germline CDR1 is DFQATT and CDR2 is SNEGSKA (reference sequence). The CDR3 sequence is 17 residues long. Unmatched junction bases numbered 7, after V lost 0 bases and J lost 2 bases. CDR3 DNA: TGCAGTGCTAGAGATCCTAGGACTAGCGGGAGCCCCTACGAGCAGTACTTC. Amino acid sequence: CSARDPRTSGSPYEQYF.

The chain has TRBV20-1 and TRBJ2-7; TRBD1 is a possible D gene (5 bases). CDR3 size: 15 residues. CDR1 and CDR2 (germline): DFQATT, SNEGSKA (reference sequence). With 0 bases removed from V and 2 bases from J, the gap between germline ends came to 14 bases. CDR3: CSARDGQGGTYEQYF. CDR3 nucleotides: TGCAGTGCTAGAGATGGCCAGGGTGGAACCTACGAGCAGTACTTC.

The chain links TRBV4-3 to TRBJ2-3; D is perhaps TRBD1 (5 bases). The CDR3 loop spans 16 amino acids. Between the trimmed V and J ends, which lost 1 base and 9 bases, there was a span of 20 bases. In germline, CDR1 is LGHNA, CDR2 YSLEER. The chain's CDR3 is CASSQGVSAPWGTQYF. Written as DNA, the CDR3 is TGCGCCAGCAGCCAAGGAGTCTCGGCCCCGTGGGGCACGCAGTATTTT.

This sequence joins TRBV20-1 and TRBJ1-5, with D maybe TRBD1 (5 bases). The ends were cut back, 6 bases at V and 5 bases at J, with 23 bases in the middle. Germline V gives CDR1 DFQATT, CDR2 SNEGSKA (reference sequence). The CDR3 sequence is 16 residues long. The CDR3 sequence is CSALWGGRNQDQPQHF. For the CDR3, the DNA is TGCAGTGCCCTTTGGGGGGGGAGAAATCAAGATCAGCCCCAGCATTTT.